The following is a TCR beta chain sequence with its context. Its antigen is not identified. With a J-beta primer mix and a sample-barcoded 5' primer, a second PCR ran 7 to 11 cycles. TCRdb re-analysed the 5' RACE reads in MiXCR, keeping a single row per CDR3 protein. The table lists some 1.8 million distinct CDR3 sequences, approximately 40% of them singletons. CDR3 length equals 15 residues. Germline V gene data show CDR1 as SGDLS and CDR2 as YYNGEE. The trim removed 4 bases at V and 6 bases at J, leaving 9 bases unmatched. These data come from a study of blood T cells in healthy people across ages. General study results and limits: Roughly linear age-related decline in beta diversity appeared, significant by age 40. Underestimates were what the diversity estimates from one million T cells were considered to be.

Total RNA extracted from each sample amounted to at least 6 micrograms. The specimen sequenced was blood. This TCR derives from a human donor in good health. The genes are TRBV9 and TRBJ2-1; 8 bases align to TRBD1. The CDR3 reads CASSPSPTGGNEQFF. The CDR3 coding sequence is TGTGCCAGCAGCCCGTCCCCCACAGGGGGCAATGAGCAGTTCTTC.